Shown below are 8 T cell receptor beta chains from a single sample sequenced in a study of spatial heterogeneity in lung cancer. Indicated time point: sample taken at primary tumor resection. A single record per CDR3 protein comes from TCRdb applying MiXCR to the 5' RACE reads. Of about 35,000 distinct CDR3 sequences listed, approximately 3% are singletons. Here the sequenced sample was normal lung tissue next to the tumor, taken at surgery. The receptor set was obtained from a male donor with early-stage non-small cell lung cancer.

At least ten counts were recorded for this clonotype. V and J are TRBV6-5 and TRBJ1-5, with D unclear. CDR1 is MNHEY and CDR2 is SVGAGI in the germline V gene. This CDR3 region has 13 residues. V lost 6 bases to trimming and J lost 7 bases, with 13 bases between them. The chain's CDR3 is CASRFQADQPQHF. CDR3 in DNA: TGTGCCAGCAGATTTCAAGCCGACCAGCCCCAGCATTTT.

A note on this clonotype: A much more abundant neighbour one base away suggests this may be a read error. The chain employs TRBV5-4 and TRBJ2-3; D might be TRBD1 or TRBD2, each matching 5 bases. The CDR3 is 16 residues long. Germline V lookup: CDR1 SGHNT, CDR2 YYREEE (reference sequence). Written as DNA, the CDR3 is TGTGCCAGCAACTTGGCCGGGGCGGGTATCCACTCGACGCAGTATTTT. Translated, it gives CASNLAGAGIHSTQYF.

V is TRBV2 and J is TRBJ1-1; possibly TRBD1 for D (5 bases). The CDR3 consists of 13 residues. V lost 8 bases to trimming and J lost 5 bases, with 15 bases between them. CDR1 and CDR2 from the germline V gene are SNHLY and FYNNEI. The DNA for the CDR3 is TGTGCCAGCTGGGACCCCCCAGGGACTGAAGCTTTCTTT. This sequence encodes CASWDPPGTEAFF.

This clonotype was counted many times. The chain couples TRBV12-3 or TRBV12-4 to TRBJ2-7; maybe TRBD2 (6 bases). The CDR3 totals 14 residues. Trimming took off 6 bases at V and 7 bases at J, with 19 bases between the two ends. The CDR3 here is CASRPRDSSGEQYF. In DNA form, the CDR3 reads TGTGCCAGCAGACCCCGGGACTCCTCCGGGGAGCAGTACTTC.

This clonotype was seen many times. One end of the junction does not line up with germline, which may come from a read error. For the CDR3, the DNA is TGCGCCAGCAGCCCGGGAACCTCCTCCAATGAGCAGTTCTTC. Translated, it gives CASSPGTSSNEQFF. The rearrangement uses TRBV5-1 and TRBJ2-1; D is perhaps TRBD2 (5 bases). The germline V gene encodes CDR1 SGHRS and CDR2 YFSETQ. This CDR3 region has 14 residues.

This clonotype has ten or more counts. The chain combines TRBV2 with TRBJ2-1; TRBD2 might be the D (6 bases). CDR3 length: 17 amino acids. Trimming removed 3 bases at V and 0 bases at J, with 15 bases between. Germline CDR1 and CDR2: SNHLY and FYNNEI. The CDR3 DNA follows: TGTGCCAGCAGTGATTTGCTAGCGCAGAGCTCCTACAATGAGCAGTTCTTC. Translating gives CASSDLLAQSSYNEQFF.

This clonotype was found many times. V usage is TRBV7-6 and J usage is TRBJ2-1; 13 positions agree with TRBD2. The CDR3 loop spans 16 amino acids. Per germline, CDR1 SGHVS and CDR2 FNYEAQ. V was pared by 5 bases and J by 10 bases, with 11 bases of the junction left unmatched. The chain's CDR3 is CASSKGLAGVEGEQFF. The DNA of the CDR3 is TGTGCCAGCAGCAAAGGACTAGCGGGGGTAGAGGGAGAGCAGTTCTTC.

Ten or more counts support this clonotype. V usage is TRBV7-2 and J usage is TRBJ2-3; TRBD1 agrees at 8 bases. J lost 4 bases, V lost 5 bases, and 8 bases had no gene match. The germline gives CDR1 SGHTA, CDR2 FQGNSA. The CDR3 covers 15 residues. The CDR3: CASSPQGGSADTQYF. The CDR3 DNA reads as TGTGCCAGCAGCCCACAGGGGGGATCGGCAGATACGCAGTATTTT.